This T cell receptor beta chain was identified during a study of shared clonotypes between healthy human individuals. As for the study in general: The donor group consisted of two women and a few men, aged 18 to 49. Used for every donor were three CD4 naive, three CD4 memory, two CD8 naive and one CD8 memory plate.

With respect to this clone: Other DNA sequences from this sample encode an identical CDR3 as well.

Deep was the level at which the assay was run. Sequenced by immunoSEQ multiplex PCR; TCRdb stores in-frame clones only, minus some. The sample lists millions of clones, around nine tenths seen once, with around 0.14% in the top ten. The germline CDR1 and CDR2 sequences are ENHRY and SYGVKD. Trimming shortened V by 0 bases and J by 0 bases, and 2 bases separated the two germline ends. The CDR3 loop spans 13 amino acids. The material sequenced was naive CD4+ T cells sorted from blood. The subset denotes: CD45RA+ positively selected. The chain employs TRBV10-3 and TRBJ1-1, with D unclear. The clonotype comes from a man aged 18-30 years in good health. The CDR3: CAISESLNTEAFF. In DNA, the CDR3 is TGTGCCATCAGTGAGTCCCTGAACACTGAAGCTTTCTTT.